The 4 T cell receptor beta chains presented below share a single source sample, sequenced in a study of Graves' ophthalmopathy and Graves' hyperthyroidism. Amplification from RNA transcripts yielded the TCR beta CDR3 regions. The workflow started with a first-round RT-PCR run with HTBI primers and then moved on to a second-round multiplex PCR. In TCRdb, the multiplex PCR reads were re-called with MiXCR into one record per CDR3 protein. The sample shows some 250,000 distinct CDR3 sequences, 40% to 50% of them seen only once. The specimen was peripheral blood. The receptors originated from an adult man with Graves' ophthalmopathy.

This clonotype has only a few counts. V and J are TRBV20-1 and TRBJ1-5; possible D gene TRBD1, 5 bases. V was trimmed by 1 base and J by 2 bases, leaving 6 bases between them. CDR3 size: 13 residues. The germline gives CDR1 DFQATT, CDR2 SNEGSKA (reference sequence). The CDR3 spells CSARVRGNQPQHF. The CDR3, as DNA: TGCAGTGCTAGAGTCAGGGGCAATCAGCCCCAGCATTTT.

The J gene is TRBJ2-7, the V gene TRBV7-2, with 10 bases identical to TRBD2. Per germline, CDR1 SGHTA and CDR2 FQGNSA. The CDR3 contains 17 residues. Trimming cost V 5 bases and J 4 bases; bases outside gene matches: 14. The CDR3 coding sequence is TGTGCCAGCAGCCTCGTTTTCTCTAGCGGGAGTGGTTACGAGCAGTACTTC. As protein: CASSLVFSSGSGYEQYF. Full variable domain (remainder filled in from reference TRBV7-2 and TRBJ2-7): GAGVSQSPSNKVTEKGKDVELRCDPISGHTALYWYRQSLGQGLEFLIYFQGNSAPDKSGLPSDRFSAERTGGSVSTLTIQRTQQEDSAVYLCASSLVFSSGSGYEQYFGPGTRLTVT.

CDR3 residues: CASGYEQYF. The CDR3 DNA follows: TGTGCCAGCGGTTACGAGCAGTACTTC. The chain has TRBV25-1 and TRBJ2-7; D gene uncertain. Trimming removed 8 bases at V and 4 bases at J, with 3 bases between. Germline V lookup: CDR1 MGHDK, CDR2 SYGVNS. The CDR3 runs to 9 residues.

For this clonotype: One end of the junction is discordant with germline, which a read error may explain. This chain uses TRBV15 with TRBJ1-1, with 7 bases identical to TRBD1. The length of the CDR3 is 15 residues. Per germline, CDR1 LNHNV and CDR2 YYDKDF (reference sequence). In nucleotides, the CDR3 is TGTGCCAGCAGCGAAAACGGACAGGAGAACACTGAAGCTTTCTTT. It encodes CASSENGQENTEAFF. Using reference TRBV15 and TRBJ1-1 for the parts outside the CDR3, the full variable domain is DAMVIQNPRYQVTQFGKPVTLSCSQTLNHNVMYWYQQKSSQAPKLLFHYYDKDFNNEADTPDNFQSRRPNTSFCFLDIRSPGLGDTAMYLCASSENGQENTEAFFGQGTRLTVV.